The present TCR beta chain was sequenced within a study of tissue T cells after allogeneic stem cell transplantation. Study background: Samples with visible lymphocytes on H&E were prioritized for sequencing.

CDR3 sequences, V/J genes, frequencies and template counts came from survey-depth TCRbeta sequencing. Profiled with immunoSEQ multiplex PCR; TCRdb holds only in-frame clones, not every one. Of about 1,500 clones in the sample, 70% to 90% were seen once. This clone was recorded only once. Its antigen is currently unknown. Adult allogeneic hematopoietic cell transplant recipients with steroid-refractory graft-versus-host disease were prospectively enrolled for research autopsy. The CDR3 has 14 residues. Germline V gene sequence: CDR1 SGHNT, CDR2 YYREEE (reference sequence). V was clipped by 0 bases and J by 1 base, with 7 bases between them. Study-level points and caveats: Sampling depth was limited, and the cohort was small and clinically varied.

The TCR originated in a male patient at least 60 years old with steroid-refractory graft-versus-host disease after an allogeneic stem cell transplant. Some T cells may originate from the graft donor. V and J are TRBV5-4 and TRBJ1-2, with D hard to call. The specimen was liver tissue, collected at autopsy. The CDR3 loop reads CASSLAGLNYGYTF. The CDR3 DNA reads as TGTGCCAGCAGCTTGGCAGGACTTAACTATGGCTACACCTTC.